Presented here are 2 T cell receptor beta chains from one specimen sequenced in a study of Graves' ophthalmopathy and Graves' hyperthyroidism. For repertoire sequencing, the TCR beta CDR3 regions were amplified from RNA transcripts. Amplification began with first-round RT-PCR using HTBI primers, then second-round multiplex PCR was performed. TCRdb analysed the multiplex PCR reads with MiXCR anew, one entry per CDR3 protein. The sample includes some 25,000 distinct CDR3 sequences, about 44% of them seen just once. The sequenced sample consisted of peripheral blood. The receptors stem from an adult woman with stable Graves' hyperthyroidism.

This clonotype occurred many times. This chain links TRBV4-1 with TRBJ2-3; 15 positions match TRBD2. CDR1 and CDR2 from the germline V gene are MGHRA and YSYEKL. This CDR3 is built from 16 residues. Trimming removed 6 bases from V and 6 bases from J; junction bases left unmatched: 7. The CDR3 DNA follows: TGCGCCAGCAGTCCGGGACTAGCGGGAGGAACGGATACGCAGTATTTT. Translation gives CASSPGLAGGTDTQYF.

The chain is built from TRBV20-1 and TRBJ2-3; 12 bases agree with TRBD2. This CDR3 is built from 15 residues. Germline values: CDR1 DFQATT, CDR2 SNEGSKA (reference sequence). After removal of 5 bases from V and 11 bases from J, the junction contained 14 bases not matched to a gene. CDR3 amino acids: CSARETSGSYNEQYF. The CDR3, as DNA: TGCAGTGCTCGCGAGACTAGCGGGAGCTACAATGAGCAGTATTTT.